What follows describes a single T cell receptor beta chain. Its specificity is unknown. This specimen comes from a study of graft-versus-host responses after intestinal transplantation. Sequencing was performed with immunoSEQ multiplex PCR; in TCRdb, only in-frame clones are kept and a portion is missing. Among about 89,000 clones listed, 91% were seen once. The sequence came from a human donor who received an intestinal transplant. Material: unstimulated CD4+ T cells sorted from spleen or lymph node cells, obtained before intestinal transplant.

DNA for the CDR3: TGCGCCAGCAGCCAAGAGGTACGGCCCTCTAGATCTGGGGCCAACGTCCTGACTTTC. Translating gives CASSQEVRPSRSGANVLTF. The genes are TRBV4-3 and TRBJ2-6; D ambiguous. Germline V gene sequence: CDR1 LGHNA, CDR2 YSLEER. The V gene lost 0 bases and the J gene lost 1 base, with 16 bases spanning the gap. The CDR3 runs 19 residues.